Sequencing of this T cell receptor (beta chain) was carried out in a study of blood T cell repertoires in COVID-19. Recruitment covered roughly 22 US areas and drew participants whose ages spanned roughly 18 to 95 years. Clinical histories supplied by participants themselves formed the basis of cohort assignment. Original data processing: Amplification of reference gene primers provided the estimated nucleated cell counts. TCRdb keeps only in-frame clones here, not all; method: immunoSEQ multiplex PCR. V and J calls and clone size are as listed in that table; D and trimming were resolved from the DNA. The data show about 230,000 clones, with roughly 86% seen just once and roughly 4% held by the top ten. Looked up from germline, CDR1 is WNHNN and CDR2 is SYGVQD (reference sequence). The CDR3 is 13 residues long. V was cut by 4 bases and J by 3 bases, with 7 bases left in between.

The sequencing input was PBMCs or T cells enriched from blood (not recorded which). This chain connects TRBV10-1 to TRBJ1-5, with D hard to call. This receptor was obtained from a woman aged 25-40 years with acute COVID-19. The CDR3 DNA reads as TGCGCCAGCAGTGGGGGAGTCAATCAGCCCCAGCATTTT. It translates to CASSGGVNQPQHF.